What follows is one T cell receptor delta chain and its context. As yet, its antigen is unknown. After alphabeta T cell depletion, CD3+ Vdelta1+ Vdelta2- thymocytes were sorted. Germline values: CDR1 TSWWSYY, CDR2 QGS. V was clipped by 2 bases and J by 2 bases, with 27 bases between them. The CDR3 runs 20 residues. The data were obtained in a study of Vδ1+ human thymocytes. Extracted RNA was reverse transcribed into cDNA. Multiplex PCR used pooled V-gene forward primers and a constant-region reverse primer to amplify CDR3s. TCRdb reanalyzed the multiplex PCR reads using CATT. Of some 54,000 delta-chain clones in the sample, about 15% are singletons; the top ten hold 0.5%. Findings of the study overall: Bulk repertoire data may be misinterpreted because of unexpected Vdelta2 sequences. Thymic delta-chain repertoires held roughly 20% Vdelta2 sequences and few Vdelta3, despite high sort purity. Donors shared many TRG clonotypes but few TRD clonotypes. Highly polyclonal TRG and TRD repertoires with Gaussian CDR3 length distributions appeared in thymus.

This sequence joins TRDV1 and TRDJ1, with D perhaps matching TRDD2 or TRDD3 (5 bases each). Specimen: Vdelta1+ gamma-delta thymocytes from the thymus. Subset of the sample: FACS-sorted CD3+ TCRalphabeta- TCRVdelta1+ TCRVdelta2- thymocytes. The source is a boy in the first two years of life who had congenital heart surgery. CDR3 amino acids: CALGENGFWDPTLRTDKLIF. The CDR3 region has the DNA TGTGCTCTTGGGGAAAACGGATTCTGGGACCCTACCCTCCGAACCGATAAACTCATCTTT.